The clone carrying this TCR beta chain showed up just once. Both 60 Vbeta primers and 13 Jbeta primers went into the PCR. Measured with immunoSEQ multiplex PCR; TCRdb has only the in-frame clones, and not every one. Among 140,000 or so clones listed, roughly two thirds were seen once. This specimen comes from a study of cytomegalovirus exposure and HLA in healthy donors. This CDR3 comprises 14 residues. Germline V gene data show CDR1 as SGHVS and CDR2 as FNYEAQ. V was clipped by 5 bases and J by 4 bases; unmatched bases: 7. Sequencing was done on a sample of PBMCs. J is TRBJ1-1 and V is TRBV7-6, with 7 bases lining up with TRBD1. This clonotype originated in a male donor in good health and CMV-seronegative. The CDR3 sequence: CASSALQGRTEAFF. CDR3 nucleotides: TGTGCCAGCAGCGCGTTACAGGGGCGCACTGAAGCTTTCTTT.